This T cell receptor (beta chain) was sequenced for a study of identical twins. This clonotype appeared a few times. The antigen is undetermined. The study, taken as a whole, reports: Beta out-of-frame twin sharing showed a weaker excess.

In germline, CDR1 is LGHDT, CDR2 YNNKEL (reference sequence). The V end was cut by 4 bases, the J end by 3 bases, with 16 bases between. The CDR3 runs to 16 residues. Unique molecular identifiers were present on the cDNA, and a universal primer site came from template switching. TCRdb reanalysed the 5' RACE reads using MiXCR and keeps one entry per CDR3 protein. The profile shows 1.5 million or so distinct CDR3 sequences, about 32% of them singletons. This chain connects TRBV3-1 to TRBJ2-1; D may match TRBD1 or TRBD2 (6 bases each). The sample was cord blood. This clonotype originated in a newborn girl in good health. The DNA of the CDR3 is TGTGCCAGCAGCCCTGAAGGGGGGCCAGGCTACAATGAGCAGTTCTTC. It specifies CASSPEGGPGYNEQFF.